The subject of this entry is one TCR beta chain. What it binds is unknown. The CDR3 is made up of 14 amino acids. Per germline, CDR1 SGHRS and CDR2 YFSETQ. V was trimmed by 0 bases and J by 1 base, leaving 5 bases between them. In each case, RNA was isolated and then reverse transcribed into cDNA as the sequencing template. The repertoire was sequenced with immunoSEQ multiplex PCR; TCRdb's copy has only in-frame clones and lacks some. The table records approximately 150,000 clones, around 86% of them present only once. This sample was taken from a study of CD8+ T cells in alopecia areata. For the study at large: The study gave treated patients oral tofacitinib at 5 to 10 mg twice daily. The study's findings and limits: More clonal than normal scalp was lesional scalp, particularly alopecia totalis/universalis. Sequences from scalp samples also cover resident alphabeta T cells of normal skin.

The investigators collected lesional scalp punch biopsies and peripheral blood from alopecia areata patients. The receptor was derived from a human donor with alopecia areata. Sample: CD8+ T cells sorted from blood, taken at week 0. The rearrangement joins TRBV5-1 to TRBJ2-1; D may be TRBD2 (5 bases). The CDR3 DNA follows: TGCGCCAGCAGCTTGGCGGGATCCTACAATGAGCAGTTCTTC. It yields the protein CASSLAGSYNEQFF.